This T cell receptor beta chain is drawn from a study of cytomegalovirus exposure and HLA in healthy donors. Each donor's status was that of a healthy bone marrow donor. The PCR employed 60 Vbeta primers together with 13 Jbeta primers. The table came from immunoSEQ multiplex PCR; TCRdb's copy has only in-frame clones and leaves some out. Of approximately 190,000 clones in the sample, roughly 80% are singletons; the top ten hold roughly 1.6%. There are 14 residues in the CDR3. The V gene's germline CDR1 is SGHVS and CDR2 FNYEAQ. J was trimmed by 7 bases and V by 4 bases; bases with no gene match: 2. The source of this sequence is a woman aged 18-35 years in good health and CMV-seronegative. Sequencing was performed on PBMCs. J is TRBJ2-1 and V is TRBV7-6; 12 bases fit TRBD2. CDR3 sequence: CASSSLAGGNEQFF. The CDR3 DNA is TGTGCCAGCAGCTCACTAGCGGGGGGTAATGAGCAGTTCTTC. Supplemented by reference TRBV7-6 and TRBJ2-1, the full variable domain reads GAGVSQSPRYKVTKRGQDVALRCDPISGHVSLYWYRQALGQGPEFLTYFNYEAQQDKSGLPNDRFSAERPEGSISTLTIQRTEQRDSAMYRCASSSLAGGNEQFFGPGTRLTVL.